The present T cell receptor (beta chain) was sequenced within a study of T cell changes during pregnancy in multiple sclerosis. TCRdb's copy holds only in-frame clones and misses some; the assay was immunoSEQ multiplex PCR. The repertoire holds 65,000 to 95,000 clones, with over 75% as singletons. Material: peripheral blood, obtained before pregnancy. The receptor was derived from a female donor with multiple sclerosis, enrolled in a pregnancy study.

CDR3: CASSLQTAQPKGYTF. Written as DNA, the CDR3 is TGTGCCAGCAGTTTACAGACAGCCCAGCCTAAGGGCTACACCTTC. The J gene is TRBJ1-2, the V gene TRBV28; D possibly corresponds to TRBD1 (5 bases). The V and J ends lost 2 bases and 8 bases respectively, with 18 bases between them. The CDR3 consists of 15 residues. Germline V lookup: CDR1 MDHEN, CDR2 SYDVKM.